This T cell receptor beta chain was obtained from a study of cytomegalovirus exposure and HLA in healthy donors. At the level of the study: A prior study identified 90 million to 120 million unique TCR beta sequences from 180 million or so T cells. Study-wide results and caveats: For most TCR beta V segments, an earlier analysis put the productive rate at about 87% or about 30% of the time.

CDR1 is LNHDA and CDR2 is SQIVND in the germline V gene (reference sequence). The CDR3 is made up of 17 amino acids. V was pared by 1 base and J by 0 bases, with 6 bases of the junction left unmatched. The PCR was carried out with 60 Vbeta primers and 13 Jbeta primers. Measured with immunoSEQ multiplex PCR; TCRdb has only the in-frame clones, and not every one. This sample has approximately 120,000 clones, with around 80% found just once. For this clone: The target antigen is unknown.

This receptor was identified in a woman in her fifties or sixties in good health and CMV-seropositive. The chain employs TRBV19 and TRBJ1-5; 7 bases align to TRBD1. The specimen was PBMCs. CDR3 amino acids: CASSIGTGGVSNQPQHF. CDR3 nucleotides: TGTGCCAGTAGTATAGGGACAGGAGGAGTTAGCAATCAGCCCCAGCATTTT. Drawing the rest from reference TRBV19 and TRBJ1-5, the complete variable domain is DGGITQSPKYLFRKEGQNVTLSCEQNLNHDAMYWYRQDPGQGLRLIYYSQIVNDFQKGDIAEGYSVSREKKESFPLTVTSAQKNPTAFYLCASSIGTGGVSNQPQHFGDGTRLSIL.